Each of the 27 T cell receptor beta chains below was sequenced from the same sample in a study of T-cell memory formation after mild COVID-19. TCRdb re-called the 5' RACE reads with MiXCR, one entry per CDR3 protein. The table lists more than 300,000 distinct CDR3 sequences, around 15% of them singletons. Sequences were obtained from PBMCs or a T cell subset sorted from them (not recorded which). The receptors come from a man between 18 and 35 years old who had mild COVID-19 (a few samples of this study predate the infection). Cell type and time point are not known.

This chain links TRBV28 with TRBJ1-4; 7 nucleotides line up with TRBD1. This CDR3 region has 14 residues. Unmatched junction bases numbered 1, after V lost 6 bases and J lost 0 bases. Germline V gives CDR1 MDHEN, CDR2 SYDVKM. Written as DNA, the CDR3 is TGTGCCAGCAGGGGGACAGCAACTAATGAAAAACTGTTTTTT. The encoded protein is CASRGTATNEKLFF.

This clonotype was found many times. The CDR3 sequence: CASSPRTGPSQGEAFF. For the CDR3, the DNA is TGTGCCAGCAGTCCCCGGACAGGGCCAAGTCAGGGTGAAGCTTTCTTT. This chain uses TRBV6-2 or TRBV6-3 with TRBJ1-1; 8 bases map to TRBD1. This CDR3 comprises 16 residues. The trim removed 5 bases at V and 7 bases at J, leaving 15 bases unmatched. CDR1 MNHEY and CDR2 SVGEGT come from the germline V gene.

There are a few counts of this clonotype. The chain joins TRBV19 to TRBJ1-1; the D is unclear. The CDR3 contains 14 residues. Germline V lookup: CDR1 LNHDA, CDR2 SQIVND (reference sequence). The germline V and J ends were trimmed by 5 bases and 2 bases, with 12 bases remaining between them. CDR3 protein: CASSPLKGNTEAFF. The CDR3 bases are TGTGCCAGTAGTCCCCTGAAGGGTAACACTGAAGCTTTCTTT. Supplemented by reference TRBV19 and TRBJ1-1, the full variable domain reads DGGITQSPKYLFRKEGQNVTLSCEQNLNHDAMYWYRQDPGQGLRLIYYSQIVNDFQKGDIAEGYSVSREKKESFPLTVTSAQKNPTAFYLCASSPLKGNTEAFFGQGTRLTVV.

In this sample, this clonotype turned up a few times. The V call is TRBV20-1, the J call TRBJ1-5, with 11 bases matching TRBD1. The CDR3 runs 18 residues. Trimming at V came to 5 bases and at J to 0 bases, leaving 12 bases not matched to a gene. Germline lookup yields CDR1 DFQATT and CDR2 SNEGSKA (reference sequence). The CDR3 DNA reads TGCAGTGCTCGGAAGGACAGGGGGCGCTTCAATAGCAATCAGCCCCAGCATTTT. It is translated as CSARKDRGRFNSNQPQHF.

This clonotype showed up just a few times. V gene TRBV7-9 combines with J gene TRBJ2-1; 8 bases line up with TRBD2. J was trimmed by 7 bases and V by 3 bases; bases with no gene match: 8. This CDR3 is built from 15 residues. Germline values: CDR1 SEHNR, CDR2 FQNEAQ (reference sequence). Here the CDR3 reads CASSFPGGRWNEQFF. CDR3 in DNA: TGTGCCAGCAGCTTCCCGGGGGGGCGTTGGAATGAGCAGTTCTTC.

The chain uses TRBV5-1 and TRBJ2-1; 9 bases agree with TRBD2. V was pared by 1 base and J by 0 bases, with 5 bases of the junction left unmatched. The length of the CDR3 is 17 residues. Germline V gives CDR1 SGHRS, CDR2 YFSETQ. The CDR3 DNA follows: TGCGCCAGCAGCTTGCGGGCGGGGGGGTACTCCTACAATGAGCAGTTCTTC. As protein: CASSLRAGGYSYNEQFF. Drawing the rest from reference TRBV5-1 and TRBJ2-1, the complete variable domain is KAGVTQTPRYLIKTRGQQVTLSCSPISGHRSVSWYQQTPGQGLQFLFEYFSETQRNKGNFPGRFSGRQFSNSRSEMNVSTLELGDSALYLCASSLRAGGYSYNEQFFGPGTRLTVL.

The table lists this clonotype with a few counts. Mismatch with germline at one junction end may stem from a read error. The rearrangement joins TRBV7-9 to TRBJ2-1; tentative D call: TRBD2 (5 bases). From germline, CDR1 is SEHNR and CDR2 FQNEAQ (reference sequence). This CDR3 comprises 16 residues. CDR3 sequence: CASSPSRGLSNNEQFF. In DNA, the CDR3 is TGTGCCAGCAGCCCCAGTCGAGGGCTCTCCAACAATGAGCAGTTCTTC. Full variable domain (remainder filled in from reference TRBV7-9 and TRBJ2-1): DTGVSQNPRHKITKRGQNVTFRCDPISEHNRLYWYRQTLGQGPEFLTYFQNEAQLEKSRLLSDRFSAERPKGSFSTLEIQRTEQGDSAMYLCASSPSRGLSNNEQFFGPGTRLTVL.

This clonotype has ten or more counts. The chain carries TRBV5-1 and TRBJ1-1; no firm D call. The germline CDR1 and CDR2 sequences are SGHRS and YFSETQ. The CDR3 loop spans 10 amino acids. Trimming took off 4 bases at V and 11 bases at J, with 9 bases between the two ends. The CDR3 DNA follows: TGCGCCAGCAGCCACCGCCCGGCTTTCTTT. Protein sequence: CASSHRPAFF.

This clonotype was detected a few times. This chain joins TRBV10-1 and TRBJ2-3; TRBD2 matches 7 bases. This CDR3 is built from 16 residues. J lost 5 bases, V lost 5 bases, and 13 bases had no gene match. Germline CDR1 is WNHNN and CDR2 is SYGVQD (reference sequence). This CDR3 is CASSNGGGSRGDTQYF. The CDR3, as DNA: TGCGCCAGCAGTAACGGCGGGGGTTCGCGCGGAGATACGCAGTATTTT.

The chain has TRBV4-1 and TRBJ2-3; the D is unclear. This CDR3 is built from 14 residues. CDR1 MGHRA and CDR2 YSYEKL come from the germline V gene. V was cut by 0 bases and J by 6 bases, with 10 bases left in between. The chain's CDR3 is CASSQDRLFDTQYF. In DNA, the CDR3 is TGCGCCAGCAGCCAAGATAGGCTATTTGATACGCAGTATTTT.

This clonotype appeared many times. V and J are TRBV7-9 and TRBJ2-7; weak D call: TRBD1 (6 bases). Germline V CDR1 and CDR2: SEHNR, FQNEAQ (reference sequence). The V end lost 0 bases, the J end lost 2 bases, and 8 bases lay between the germline ends. There are 14 residues in the CDR3. The CDR3 here is CASSLAGAAYEQYF. CDR3 nucleotides: TGTGCCAGCAGCTTAGCGGGGGCCGCCTACGAGCAGTACTTC.

This clonotype appeared many times. V and J are TRBV29-1 and TRBJ2-2; possibly TRBD1 for D (6 bases). Between the trimmed V and J ends, which lost 4 bases and 7 bases, there was a span of 13 bases. CDR1 is SQVTM, CDR2 ANQGSEA, per germline. The CDR3 contains 13 residues. The DNA for the CDR3 is TGCAGCGTTGTGGGGGCGCTTAGCGGGGAGCTGTTTTTT. Amino acids: CSVVGALSGELFF.

This clonotype occurred a few times. The chain couples TRBV4-2 to TRBJ2-5; 10 bases are a match to TRBD1. This CDR3 has 19 residues. Trimming at V came to 0 bases and at J to 5 bases, leaving 15 bases not matched to a gene. CDR1 is LGHNA, CDR2 YNFKEQ, per germline. CDR3 amino acids: CASSQEGRGGQGLFETQYF. CDR3 nucleotides: TGTGCCAGCAGCCAAGAAGGGCGCGGGGGACAGGGGTTGTTTGAGACCCAGTACTTC.

At least ten counts were recorded for this clonotype. This rearrangement joins TRBV20-1 to TRBJ2-3, with TRBD1 as a possible D gene (6 bases). V lost 3 bases, J lost 0 bases, and 16 bases lay in between. The CDR3 sequence is 16 residues long. Germline CDR1 DFQATT, CDR2 SNEGSKA (reference sequence). CDR3 loop: CSASRTDSLSTDTQYF. The DNA for the CDR3 is TGCAGTGCTAGTCGTACGGACAGTTTGAGCACAGATACGCAGTATTTT.

This chain joins TRBV4-3 and TRBJ2-1; 9 bases agree with TRBD2. This CDR3 is 15 amino acids long. Germline V CDR1 and CDR2: LGHNA, YSLEER. After removal of 5 bases from V and 3 bases from J, the junction contained 5 bases not matched to a gene. In nucleotides, the CDR3 is TGCGCCAGCAGCGGGGCGGGGGGGATCTACAATGAGCAGTTCTTC. As protein: CASSGAGGIYNEQFF.

This clonotype was observed at least ten times. V usage is TRBV2 and J usage is TRBJ2-7; 8 bases are shared with TRBD1. With 6 bases clipped from V and 5 bases from J, the junction kept 12 bases outside the gene matches. Germline V gives CDR1 SNHLY, CDR2 FYNNEI. The CDR3 spans 15 residues. The DNA of the CDR3 is TGTGCCAGCAGCACCCCTTCTGGACAGGGAAACGAGCAGTACTTC. As protein: CASSTPSGQGNEQYF.

V and J are TRBV4-2 and TRBJ2-3, with 9 bases that match TRBD2. The germline CDR1 and CDR2 sequences are LGHNA and YNFKEQ. The CDR3 sequence is 15 residues long. With V trimmed by 0 bases and J by 4 bases, 2 bases remained unmatched. CDR3 coding DNA: TGTGCCAGCAGCCAAGAGCGCGGGGGGGCAGATACGCAGTATTTT. It codes for CASSQERGGADTQYF.

The chain carries TRBV5-4 and TRBJ1-3, with a tentative D call TRBD1 (6 bases). The CDR3 extends over 15 amino acids. V lost 3 bases to trimming and J lost 3 bases, with 13 bases between them. The germline V gene has CDR1 SGHNT and CDR2 YYREEE (reference sequence). CDR3 nucleotide sequence: TGTGCCAGCAGCTACGGACAGCCCGGTGGAAACACCATATATTTT. It encodes CASSYGQPGGNTIYF.

This CDR3 is CASSSYYDNEQFF. As DNA, the CDR3 is TGTGCCAGCAGCTCCTACTACGACAATGAGCAGTTCTTC. The rearrangement uses TRBV7-3 and TRBJ2-1; no reliable D call. The V end lost 4 bases, the J end lost 5 bases, and 9 bases lay between the germline ends. This CDR3 comprises 13 residues. Germline CDR1 and CDR2: SGHTA and FQGTGA.

The rearrangement links TRBV4-1 to TRBJ2-1; the D gene is possibly TRBD2 (5 bases). The CDR3 consists of 12 residues. Germline values: CDR1 MGHRA, CDR2 YSYEKL. With 5 bases removed from V and 10 bases from J, the gap between germline ends came to 12 bases. The CDR3 DNA reads as TGCGCCAGCAGCGAAGGAACGGGGGAGCAGTTCTTC. Translating it yields CASSEGTGEQFF.

The chain joins TRBV7-2 to TRBJ2-1; 9 bases match TRBD1. V lost 5 bases and J lost 6; bases outside the gene matches: 8. The CDR3 is 15 residues long. Looked up from germline, CDR1 is SGHTA and CDR2 is FQGNSA. DNA for the CDR3: TGTGCCAGCAGCCCTTGGACAGGGGCTGTCAATGAGCAGTTCTTC. Its translation: CASSPWTGAVNEQFF. Filled out from reference TRBV7-2 and TRBJ2-1, the complete variable domain reads GAGVSQSPSNKVTEKGKDVELRCDPISGHTALYWYRQSLGQGLEFLIYFQGNSAPDKSGLPSDRFSAERTGGSVSTLTIQRTQQEDSAVYLCASSPWTGAVNEQFFGPGTRLTVL.

Ten or more counts support this clonotype. This chain joins TRBV5-5 and TRBJ2-7; D gene ambiguous. The CDR3 contains 14 residues. V was trimmed by 0 bases and J by 2 bases, leaving 9 bases between them. Germline CDR1 reads SGHKS; CDR2 reads YYEKEE (reference sequence). As DNA, the CDR3 is TGTGCCAGCAGCTTGGGTGGGTTCGCCTACGAGCAGTACGTC. This encodes CASSLGGFAYEQYV.

The V call is TRBV4-3, the J call TRBJ2-2; 8 bases map to TRBD1. Germline values: CDR1 LGHNA, CDR2 YSLEER. Germline trimming cut 0 bases from V and 3 bases from J; bases unmatched to any gene: 3. The CDR3 spans 16 residues. DNA of the CDR3: TGCGCCAGCAGCCAAGATCCGGACAGGGACACCGGGGAGCTGTTTTTT. This gives the protein CASSQDPDRDTGELFF.

This clonotype was picked up a small number of times. The CDR3 DNA follows: TGCAGCGTTGAAGGGCGGGACTCGACCAAAGGCACTGAAGCTTTCTTT. It codes for CSVEGRDSTKGTEAFF. The chain links TRBV29-1 to TRBJ1-1, with D possibly being TRBD1 (5 bases). This CDR3 contains 16 residues. Germline V gene sequence: CDR1 SQVTM, CDR2 ANQGSEA. The ends were cut back, 1 base at V and 4 bases at J, with 19 bases in the middle.

This clonotype was observed at least ten times. CDR3 sequence: CASSENRRPSSGNTIYF. In nucleotides, the CDR3 is TGCGCCAGCAGCGAGAACAGGAGACCAAGCTCTGGAAACACCATATATTTT. This chain uses TRBV4-1 with TRBJ1-3; maybe TRBD1 (5 bases). Deletions cut 5 bases from V and 0 bases from J, with 17 bases between. Germline CDR1 and CDR2: MGHRA and YSYEKL. The CDR3 totals 17 residues.

This chain links TRBV5-6 with TRBJ2-2; D gene unclear. V was cut by 7 bases and J by 5 bases, with 9 bases left in between. CDR1 SGHDT and CDR2 YYEEEE come from the germline V gene. The CDR3 sequence is 12 residues long. CDR3 DNA sequence: TGTGCCAGCTGGGCAGGAACCGGGGAGCTGTTTTTT. It translates to CASWAGTGELFF.

The chain recombines TRBV4-2 with TRBJ2-3; D remains unclear. This CDR3 is 16 amino acids long. Trimming took 2 bases from V and 2 from J, leaving 14 bases between them. Germline V gives CDR1 LGHNA, CDR2 YNFKEQ. Written as DNA, the CDR3 is TGTGCCAGCAGCCAACCCCCGGCGGTATACACAGATACGCAGTATTTT. This translates into CASSQPPAVYTDTQYF.